This passage covers 32 T cell receptor beta chains from one sample sequenced in a study of CD8+ T cells in alopecia areata. Reverse transcribed after extraction, RNA yielded cDNA as the sequencing template. Sequenced by immunoSEQ multiplex PCR; TCRdb stores in-frame clones only, minus some. Altogether approximately 200,000 clones are present, over 40% being singletons, with the ten largest covering around 2.8%. Indicated treatment: oral pan-JAK inhibitor, 5-10 mg twice daily. Sequencing was performed on CD4+ T cells sorted from blood, taken around week 36, from a patient treated with tofacitinib. Every receptor here comes from a human donor with alopecia areata.

Concerning this clone: Distinct nucleotide sequences in the sample also encode this CDR3. The chain is built from TRBV15 and TRBJ2-3; TRBD1 might be the D (6 bases). The V end was cut by 0 bases, the J end by 9 bases, with 10 bases between. Germline V gene data show CDR1 as LNHNV and CDR2 as YYDKDF (reference sequence). There are 13 residues in the CDR3. The CDR3 DNA is TGTGCCACCAGCAGAGATTACAGGGACACGCAGTATTTT. Protein product: CATSRDYRDTQYF.

This rearrangement joins TRBV29-1 to TRBJ2-1; D is ambiguous. Germline loops: CDR1 SQVTM, CDR2 ANQGSEA. There are 14 residues in the CDR3. Trimming removed 4 bases from V and 7 bases from J, with 17 bases in between. In DNA, the CDR3 is TGCAGCGTTGGTCTTCTTATTAGTTCTAATGAGCAGTTCTTC. Its translation is CSVGLLISSNEQFF.

The sample holds a few counts of this clone. The rearrangement links TRBV19 to TRBJ2-1; 7 nucleotides match TRBD2. The CDR3 extends over 15 amino acids. V lost 6 bases and J lost 1; bases outside the gene matches: 6. The germline gives CDR1 LNHDA, CDR2 SQIVND (reference sequence). CDR3 DNA: TGTGCCAGTAGGACTCTAGCGGTTTCCTACAATGAGCAGTTCTTC. Residues: CASRTLAVSYNEQFF. The whole variable domain, remainder taken from reference TRBV19 and TRBJ2-1, is DGGITQSPKYLFRKEGQNVTLSCEQNLNHDAMYWYRQDPGQGLRLIYYSQIVNDFQKGDIAEGYSVSREKKESFPLTVTSAQKNPTAFYLCASRTLAVSYNEQFFGPGTRLTVL.

This CDR3 reads CAISSGTGGEETQYF. Here the CDR3 DNA reads TGTGCCATCAGTTCCGGGACAGGGGGCGAGGAGACCCAGTACTTC. The chain is built from TRBV10-3 and TRBJ2-5; TRBD1 aligns across 12 bases. Germline V lookup: CDR1 ENHRY, CDR2 SYGVKD. The J segment lost 5 bases and the V segment lost 5 bases, leaving 6 bases of the junction unmatched. The CDR3 has 15 residues.

The chain is built from TRBV25-1 and TRBJ1-2, with 7 nucleotides matching TRBD1. Unmatched junction bases numbered 4, after V lost 5 bases and J lost 7 bases. Germline V gene sequence: CDR1 MGHDK, CDR2 SYGVNS. The CDR3 totals 12 residues. The CDR3 reads CASSIAGGGYTF. The CDR3, as DNA: TGTGCCAGCAGTATCGCAGGGGGTGGCTACACCTTC.

The rearrangement joins TRBV30 to TRBJ1-4, with no clear D. The length of the CDR3 is 14 residues. CDR1 GTSNPN and CDR2 SVGIG come from the germline V gene (reference sequence). Trimming shortened V by 6 bases and J by 3 bases, and 14 bases separated the two germline ends. In DNA form, the CDR3 reads TGTGCCTGTCCTCCCGGGCCGTCTAATGAAAAACTGTTTTTT. This gives the protein CACPPGPSNEKLFF. The full variable domain, its missing parts supplied by reference TRBV30 and TRBJ1-4, is SQTIHQWPATLVQPVGSPLSLECTVEGTSNPNLYWYRQAAGRGLQLLFYSVGIGQISSEVPQNLSASRPQDRQFILSSKKLLLSDSGFYLCACPPGPSNEKLFFGSGTQLSVL.

The genes are TRBV7-9 and TRBJ2-5; possible D gene TRBD2, 5 bases. The CDR3 extends over 13 amino acids. Germline-derived CDR1 and CDR2 are SEHNR and FQNEAQ (reference sequence). Deletions cut 5 bases from V and 1 base from J, with 8 bases between. For the CDR3, the DNA is TGTGCCAGCAGCCGTAGCGTCCAAGAGACCCAGTACTTC. Residues: CASSRSVQETQYF. Together with reference TRBV7-9 and TRBJ2-5, the CDR3 gives the full variable domain: DTGVSQNPRHKITKRGQNVTFRCDPISEHNRLYWYRQTLGQGPEFLTYFQNEAQLEKSRLLSDRFSAERPKGSFSTLEIQRTEQGDSAMYLCASSRSVQETQYFGPGTRLLVL.

This clone has only a few counts. V and J are TRBV4-1 and TRBJ1-1; unclear D gene. The CDR3 is 16 residues long. Trimming removed 1 base at V and 0 bases at J, with 12 bases between. Germline CDR1 and CDR2: MGHRA and YSYEKL. This CDR3 reads CASSQVQRLMNTEAFF. The CDR3 DNA reads TGCGCCAGCAGCCAAGTACAGCGCCTCATGAACACTGAAGCTTTCTTT.

This clone was found a few times. J is TRBJ2-1 and V is TRBV5-4, with 8 bases that match TRBD1. The CDR3 is made up of 16 amino acids. Germline CDR1 and CDR2: SGHNT and YYREEE (reference sequence). The trim removed 0 bases at V and 9 bases at J, leaving 11 bases unmatched. The CDR3 loop is CASSLGSQQGVSEQFF. CDR3 bases: TGTGCCAGCAGCTTGGGGAGCCAACAGGGGGTTAGTGAGCAGTTCTTC. Variable domain in full (rest from reference TRBV5-4 and TRBJ2-1): ETGVTQSPTHLIKTRGQQVTLRCSSQSGHNTVSWYQQALGQGPQFIFQYYREEENGRGNFPPRFSGLQFPNYSSELNVNALELDDSALYLCASSLGSQQGVSEQFFGPGTRLTVL.

The V call is TRBV9, the J call TRBJ2-5; the D gene is possibly TRBD1 (5 bases). The germline V gene encodes CDR1 SGDLS and CDR2 YYNGEE. CDR3 size: 15 residues. V lost 1 base and J lost 2, with 12 bases in between. CDR3 loop: CASSVQGLLQETQYF. CDR3 bases: TGTGCCAGCAGCGTACAGGGCCTTCTTCAAGAGACCCAGTACTTC.

The rearrangement joins TRBV12-5 to TRBJ2-2; D perhaps matches TRBD2 (6 bases). V shed 2 bases and J shed 7 bases, with 14 bases lying between them. Germline V gives CDR1 LGHNT, CDR2 FRNRAP. The CDR3 sequence is 15 residues long. CDR3 protein: CASGLISGAGGELFF. The CDR3 nucleotides read TGTGCTAGTGGTTTGATTTCGGGAGCCGGCGGGGAGCTGTTTTTT.

The chain has TRBV7-2 and TRBJ2-6, with a possible D match to TRBD1 (5 bases). This CDR3 is built from 14 residues. Trimming removed 8 bases from V and 0 bases from J, with 8 bases in between. CDR1 SGHTA and CDR2 FQGNSA come from the germline V gene. CDR3 protein: CASGAFSGANVLTF. CDR3 coding DNA: TGTGCCAGCGGGGCCTTCTCTGGGGCCAACGTCCTGACTTTC.

The chain is built from TRBV7-2 and TRBJ2-7, with D maybe TRBD2 (6 bases). Trimming took off 1 base at V and 3 bases at J, with 13 bases between the two ends. The CDR3 consists of 15 residues. CDR1 is SGHTA and CDR2 is FQGNSA in the germline V gene. The CDR3 sequence: CASSLVESGVYEQYF. As DNA, the CDR3 is TGTGCCAGCAGCTTAGTAGAGTCGGGGGTCTACGAGCAGTACTTC.

This clone turned up a few times. The chain has TRBV29-1 and TRBJ2-2; the match to TRBD1 covers 7 bases. Trimming cost V 4 bases and J 5 bases; bases outside gene matches: 4. The CDR3 is 13 amino acids. Germline CDR1 SQVTM, CDR2 ANQGSEA. The DNA of the CDR3 is TGCAGCGTTGTAGCAGGGGGTACCGGGGAGCTGTTTTTT. Translation gives CSVVAGGTGELFF.

In its sample, this clone was seen a few times. The genes are TRBV5-1 and TRBJ2-3; 8 positions match TRBD1. The CDR3 contains 14 residues. Per germline, CDR1 SGHRS and CDR2 YFSETQ. The V gene end was trimmed by 4 bases and the J gene end by 0 bases; junction bases not matched to a gene: 1. CDR3 bases: TGCGCCAGCAGCCGGGACAGGAGCACAGATACGCAGTATTTT. Amino acid sequence: CASSRDRSTDTQYF. Based on the CDR3 plus reference TRBV5-1 and TRBJ2-3, the full variable domain is KAGVTQTPRYLIKTRGQQVTLSCSPISGHRSVSWYQQTPGQGLQFLFEYFSETQRNKGNFPGRFSGRQFSNSRSEMNVSTLELGDSALYLCASSRDRSTDTQYFGPGTRLTVL.

For the CDR3, the DNA is TGTGCCAGCAGCTTAGGACTAGCGGGGACCCAGTACTTC. Its translation is CASSLGLAGTQYF. The V gene is TRBV7-2, the J gene TRBJ2-5; TRBD2 matches at 10 bases. The length of the CDR3 is 13 residues. Germline CDR1 SGHTA, CDR2 FQGNSA. V trimming: 1 base; J trimming: 7 bases; junction bases outside the gene matches: 0.

This rearrangement joins TRBV2 to TRBJ2-2; 7 nucleotides line up with TRBD1. This CDR3 is built from 15 residues. CDR1 SNHLY and CDR2 FYNNEI come from the germline V gene. The junction had 6 bases not matched to a gene; V was cut back by 5 bases and J by 3 bases. DNA of the CDR3: TGTGCCAGCAGTCGTTCCGGGACAGACACCGGGGAGCTGTTTTTT. Residues: CASSRSGTDTGELFF.

This clone showed up just a few times. The chain joins TRBV30 to TRBJ2-7; 9 bases fit TRBD1. The length of the CDR3 is 13 residues. The trim removed 6 bases at V and 2 bases at J, leaving 5 bases unmatched. CDR1 GTSNPN and CDR2 SVGIG come from the germline V gene (reference sequence). CDR3 coding DNA: TGTGCCTGTAGACAGGGGGGCCCCTACGAGCAGTACTTC. It specifies CACRQGGPYEQYF. Together with reference TRBV30 and TRBJ2-7, the CDR3 gives the full variable domain: SQTIHQWPATLVQPVGSPLSLECTVEGTSNPNLYWYRQAAGRGLQLLFYSVGIGQISSEVPQNLSASRPQDRQFILSSKKLLLSDSGFYLCACRQGGPYEQYFGPGTRLTVT.

The chain is built from TRBV5-1 and TRBJ2-5; D is undetermined. The germline V and J ends were trimmed by 5 bases and 4 bases, with 9 bases remaining between them. The CDR3 loop spans 12 amino acids. Germline V gene lookup returns CDR1 SGHRS and CDR2 YFSETQ. CDR3 bases: TGCGCCAGCAGTAACGACGGAGAGACCCAGTACTTC. Protein sequence: CASSNDGETQYF.

This clone was seen more than once but under ten times. The chain couples TRBV7-2 to TRBJ2-7; TRBD2 matches 8 bases. The CDR3 spans 12 residues. Germline V CDR1 and CDR2: SGHTA, FQGNSA. The junction had 0 bases not matched to a gene; V was cut back by 2 bases and J by 6 bases. As DNA, the CDR3 is TGTGCCAGCAGCTTACGGGGGGGCGAGCAGTACTTC. Protein sequence: CASSLRGGEQYF.

The chain links TRBV27 to TRBJ2-3, with 10 bases lining up with TRBD2. Germline CDR1 is MNHEY and CDR2 is SMNVEV (reference sequence). CDR3 size: 15 residues. The junction had 8 bases not matched to a gene; V was cut back by 5 bases and J by 6 bases. CDR3 sequence reads: CASSIEAGGRDTQYF. CDR3 nucleotide sequence: TGTGCCAGCAGTATCGAAGCGGGAGGGCGGGATACGCAGTATTTT.

V and J are TRBV4-2 and TRBJ2-3, with a tentative D call TRBD1 (5 bases). CDR1 and CDR2 (germline): LGHNA, YNFKEQ. Trimming took off 6 bases at V and 2 bases at J, with 12 bases between the two ends. The CDR3 runs to 14 residues. CDR3 DNA sequence: TGTGCCAGCAGTCGCAGGGCGGACACAGATACGCAGTATTTT. As protein: CASSRRADTDTQYF.

The rearrangement uses TRBV30 and TRBJ1-1; D gene ambiguous. V was shortened by 2 bases and J by 0 bases, with 13 bases between the two germline ends. Germline assignment: CDR1 GTSNPN and CDR2 SVGIG (reference sequence). This CDR3 is 15 amino acids long. The CDR3 DNA reads TGTGCCTGGAGTACGAGGACCTTACTGAACACTGAAGCTTTCTTT. Its translation: CAWSTRTLLNTEAFF.

This chain connects TRBV5-1 to TRBJ2-7; 8 positions match TRBD1. The CDR3 extends over 15 amino acids. The germline V gene encodes CDR1 SGHRS and CDR2 YFSETQ. V lost 2 bases and J lost 5; bases outside the gene matches: 9. CDR3 region: CASSLTGTGKDEQYF. As DNA, the CDR3 is TGCGCCAGCAGCTTAACCGGGACAGGCAAGGACGAGCAGTACTTC.

The V gene is TRBV30, the J gene TRBJ2-5, with a tentative D call TRBD2 (6 bases). V was trimmed by 5 bases and J by 6 bases, leaving 13 bases between them. The CDR3 spans 12 residues. Germline V gene lookup returns CDR1 GTSNPN and CDR2 SVGIG (reference sequence). The CDR3 DNA follows: TGTGCCTGGGGAACTAGCTCGCAGACCCAGTACTTC. Its translation: CAWGTSSQTQYF.

This chain connects TRBV18 to TRBJ2-3; 7 bases line up with TRBD2. CDR1 and CDR2 (germline): KGHSH, LQKENI. The CDR3 runs to 15 residues. J gave up 4 bases and V 6 bases, and 10 bases lay outside the gene matches. DNA for the CDR3: TGTGCCAGCTCCTACGGACTAGTCCTCGCAGATACGCAGTATTTT. This sequence encodes CASSYGLVLADTQYF.

The chain recombines TRBV6-1 with TRBJ2-5; D is unclear. The CDR3 extends over 15 amino acids. Trimming shortened V by 2 bases and J by 3 bases, and 13 bases separated the two germline ends. Looked up from germline, CDR1 is MNHNS and CDR2 is SASEGT. The CDR3 reads CASSEIVDWKETQYF. CDR3 coding DNA: TGTGCCAGCAGTGAAATAGTGGATTGGAAAGAGACCCAGTACTTC.

The chain has TRBV29-1 and TRBJ2-7, with 11 bases aligning to TRBD2. Trimming cost V 6 bases and J 2 bases; bases outside gene matches: 3. The CDR3 length is 13 residues. CDR1 is SQVTM and CDR2 is ANQGSEA in the germline V gene. CDR3 region: CSVGTSGPYEQYF. CDR3 coding DNA: TGCAGCGTCGGGACTAGCGGACCCTACGAGCAGTACTTC.

This clone was found a few times. The V and J genes are TRBV7-8 and TRBJ1-1, with TRBD1 matching over 9 bases. With 1 base clipped from V and 6 bases from J, the junction kept 3 bases outside the gene matches. The germline V gene has CDR1 SGHVS and CDR2 FQNEAQ. CDR3 length: 14 residues. CDR3 region: CASSLVRQGAEAFF. The CDR3 DNA reads as TGTGCCAGCAGCTTAGTAAGACAGGGGGCTGAAGCTTTCTTT.

CDR3 nucleotides: TGTGCCAGTACAGACAGAGGGTCGATCGAGCAGTACTTC. Translation gives CASTDRGSIEQYF. The rearrangement uses TRBV19 and TRBJ2-7; D is possibly TRBD1 or TRBD2 (5 bases each). V was clipped by 7 bases and J by 6 bases, with 16 bases between them. CDR1 and CDR2 (germline): LNHDA, SQIVND (reference sequence). CDR3 length: 13 amino acids.

The chain recombines TRBV7-2 with TRBJ2-5, with D unclear. This CDR3 region has 12 residues. CDR1 and CDR2 (germline): SGHTA, FQGNSA. The V gene lost 5 bases and the J gene lost 9 bases, with 13 bases spanning the gap. The CDR3 DNA reads as TGTGCCAGCAGCCACCCGTCCCGAGCCCAGTACTTC. Translating it yields CASSHPSRAQYF.

This clone came up a few times. This chain uses TRBV18 with TRBJ1-5; no firm D call. Germline CDR1 reads KGHSH; CDR2 reads LQKENI. The CDR3 length is 13 residues. Trimming removed 2 bases at V and 7 bases at J, with 9 bases between. In nucleotides, the CDR3 is TGTGCCAGCTCACCAGACCGCCAACAGCCCCAGCATTTT. As protein: CASSPDRQQPQHF.